This T cell receptor beta chain was documented in a study of beta chain features in type 1 diabetes. Expressed TCRB transcripts were sequenced because the entire RNA isolate underwent reverse transcription. Some clones are missing from TCRdb's copy, which holds only in-frame ones; the method was immunoSEQ multiplex PCR. The sample lists hundreds of thousands of clones, 15% to 20% occurring once. Trimming stripped 0 bases from V and 4 bases from J, with 12 bases between. This CDR3 is built from 15 residues. Germline V gives CDR1 LGHNA, CDR2 YNFKEQ. The chain carries TRBV4-2 and TRBJ2-5; possible D gene TRBD1, 5 bases. The receptor was isolated from a woman under 30 in good health. The sequenced sample was naive CD4+ T cells from blood. The CDR3 here is CASSQDEGAGETQYF. As DNA, the CDR3 is TGTGCCAGCAGCCAAGATGAAGGGGCCGGAGAGACCCAGTACTTC.